Presented here are 29 T cell receptor beta chains from one specimen sequenced in a study of radiation and T cells in renal cell carcinoma. Sequencing was performed with immunoSEQ multiplex PCR; in TCRdb, only in-frame clones are kept and a portion is missing. The repertoire holds 140,000 or so clones, with roughly 84% as singletons. Sample time point: baseline pretreatment blood. Treatment in this sample: 15 Gy SBRT to primary tumor, nephrectomy 4 weeks later. The specimen comprised blood, sampled from a patient whose treatment included radiotherapy and nephrectomy. These receptors all come from a woman in her 50s with renal cell carcinoma.

V usage is TRBV5-1 and J usage is TRBJ2-1; 7 bases are shared with TRBD1. With 3 bases clipped from V and 7 bases from J, the junction kept 4 bases outside the gene matches. Germline CDR1 and CDR2: SGHRS and YFSETQ. The CDR3 runs 13 residues. The CDR3 spells CASSWTGMNEQFF. In nucleotides, the CDR3 is TGCGCCAGCAGCTGGACAGGCATGAATGAGCAGTTCTTC.

The gene calls are TRBV7-9 and TRBJ2-1; perhaps TRBD2 as D (6 bases). This CDR3 contains 14 residues. Germline loops: CDR1 SEHNR, CDR2 FQNEAQ (reference sequence). Trimming stripped 5 bases from V and 5 bases from J, with 13 bases between. CDR3 DNA: TGTGCCAGCAGCCCCATACTAGCCCACAATGAGCAGTTCTTC. Translating gives CASSPILAHNEQFF.

The chain is built from TRBV2 and TRBJ2-7; TRBD1 matches 10 bases. The CDR3 has 14 amino acids. CDR1 and CDR2 (germline): SNHLY, FYNNEI. The V gene end was trimmed by 8 bases and the J gene end by 4 bases; junction bases not matched to a gene: 8. The CDR3 coding sequence is TGTGCCAGCTTAGGCCGGGACAGGGGTTACGAGCAGTACTTC. Translating it yields CASLGRDRGYEQYF.

The chain has TRBV5-8 and TRBJ1-2; 10 nucleotides agree with TRBD1. J was trimmed by 4 bases and V by 3 bases; bases with no gene match: 0. The CDR3 loop spans 13 amino acids. Germline CDR1 reads SGHTS; CDR2 reads YDEGEE. The CDR3 protein is CASSWDRGYGYTF. CDR3 nucleotides: TGTGCCAGCAGCTGGGACAGGGGCTATGGCTACACCTTC.

This clone has a single count. This chain connects TRBV6-6 to TRBJ2-7; D is perhaps TRBD1 or TRBD2 (5 bases each). Germline loops: CDR1 MNHNY, CDR2 SVGAGI (reference sequence). With 2 bases removed from V and 6 bases from J, the gap between germline ends came to 11 bases. This CDR3 region has 13 residues. In DNA, the CDR3 is TGTGCCAGCAGTTACGAGGGGCGCCGCGAGCAGTACTTC. Its translation: CASSYEGRREQYF.

The CDR3 sequence is CASSDRGNTEAFF. Written as DNA, the CDR3 is TGTGCCAGCAGCGACAGGGGGAACACTGAAGCTTTCTTT. This chain uses TRBV6-5 with TRBJ1-1, with TRBD1 matching 8 bases. The CDR3 is 13 residues long. Trimming took 6 bases from V and 1 from J; bases not matched to a gene: 1. Germline V gene lookup returns CDR1 MNHEY and CDR2 SVGAGI.

The rearrangement links TRBV5-4 to TRBJ2-7; a weak D match, TRBD1 (6 bases). Germline V gene sequence: CDR1 SGHNT, CDR2 YYREEE (reference sequence). This CDR3 spans 15 amino acids. V was trimmed by 1 base and J by 7 bases, leaving 18 bases between them. CDR3: CASSLMGQGMREQYF. The CDR3 bases are TGTGCCAGCAGCTTGATGGGGCAGGGGATGAGGGAGCAGTACTTC.

The chain employs TRBV7-9 and TRBJ1-2, with 7 bases aligning to TRBD1. This CDR3 spans 14 amino acids. CDR1 is SEHNR and CDR2 is FQNEAQ in the germline V gene (reference sequence). V shed 6 bases, J shed 0 bases, and the junction held 4 bases outside the gene matches. In DNA form, the CDR3 reads TGTGCCAGCAGGACAGGGTCAACTAACTATGGCTACACCTTC. It specifies CASRTGSTNYGYTF.

The chain combines TRBV9 with TRBJ1-4; 8 positions match TRBD1. The germline V gene has CDR1 SGDLS and CDR2 YYNGEE. V gave up 3 bases and J gave up 5 bases; unmatched junction bases: 6. The CDR3 is made up of 15 amino acids. This CDR3 is CASSAEGTGNEKLFF. The CDR3 coding sequence is TGTGCCAGCAGCGCAGAAGGGACAGGAAATGAAAAACTGTTTTTT.

The chain is built from TRBV5-8 and TRBJ1-2, with a weak D call TRBD1 (5 bases). The germline V gene encodes CDR1 SGHTS and CDR2 YDEGEE. This CDR3 contains 17 residues. Trimming shortened V by 0 bases and J by 1 base, and 16 bases separated the two germline ends. CDR3 DNA: TGTGCCAGCAGCTTGGAGGGGTTCAGGGACCTTAACTATGGCTACACCTTC. It yields the protein CASSLEGFRDLNYGYTF.

This sequence joins TRBV7-6 and TRBJ2-1; the D gene is possibly TRBD1 (6 bases). V lost 5 bases, J lost 1 base, and 12 bases lay in between. The CDR3 sequence is 15 residues long. The germline CDR1 and CDR2 sequences are SGHVS and FNYEAQ. The CDR3 DNA is TGTGCCAGCAGCGTGGACCAGGGGTCCTACAATGAGCAGTTCTTC. Translating it yields CASSVDQGSYNEQFF.

The rearrangement uses TRBV21-1 and TRBJ2-1; TRBD2, the table's D call, was not compared with the DNA. TRBV21-1 is a pseudogene segment. CDR3 length equals 15 residues. The CDR3 coding sequence is TGTGCCAGCAGCAAAGTGCGGAGCTCCTACAATGAGCAGTTCTTC. Amino acids: CASSKVRSSYNEQFF.

The genes are TRBV10-3 and TRBJ1-5; D is unresolved. With 7 bases removed from V and 0 bases from J, the gap between germline ends came to 4 bases. CDR3 size: 12 residues. CDR1 and CDR2 (germline): ENHRY, SYGVKD. The CDR3 bases are TGTGCCATCACCATTAGCAATCAGCCCCAGCATTTT. This codes for CAITISNQPQHF.

The V and J genes are TRBV11-3 and TRBJ2-1; possibly TRBD2 for D (6 bases). From germline, CDR1 is SGHNT and CDR2 YENEEA. Between the trimmed V and J ends, which lost 0 bases and 9 bases, there was a span of 9 bases. The CDR3 has 13 residues. The DNA of the CDR3 is TGTGCCAGCAGCTTAGAGATCGGGGGTGAGCAGTTCTTC. This sequence encodes CASSLEIGGEQFF.

V is TRBV15 and J is TRBJ1-6, with D unresolved. Trimming took 0 bases from V and 7 from J, leaving 10 bases between them. This CDR3 has 15 residues. Germline-derived CDR1 and CDR2 are LNHNV and YYDKDF (reference sequence). The CDR3 here is CATSRDPEGNSPLHF. In nucleotides, the CDR3 is TGTGCCACCAGCAGAGATCCTGAGGGAAATTCACCCCTCCACTTT.

The J gene is TRBJ2-5, the V gene TRBV2; 9 positions match TRBD2. V shed 2 bases and J 3 bases; nucleotides not matched to a gene: 4. The CDR3 totals 15 residues. Germline V gene data show CDR1 as SNHLY and CDR2 as FYNNEI. The CDR3 DNA is TGTGCCAGCAGTGAAATGCCTAGCGGGGAAGAGACCCAGTACTTC. This encodes CASSEMPSGEETQYF.

V usage is TRBV5-1 and J usage is TRBJ2-5; D is uncertain. CDR3 size: 13 residues. From germline, CDR1 is SGHRS and CDR2 YFSETQ. Trimming pared 4 bases from V and 4 bases from J, leaving 11 bases between. CDR3 sequence reads: CASSTGPSETQYF. For the CDR3, the DNA is TGCGCCAGCAGCACCGGGCCCTCAGAGACCCAGTACTTC.

This chain links TRBV19 with TRBJ2-2; unclear D gene. V gave up 11 bases and J gave up 6 bases, with 19 bases separating them. CDR3 length: 14 amino acids. Germline V gene sequence: CDR1 LNHDA, CDR2 SQIVND (reference sequence). Written as DNA, the CDR3 is TGTGCCTCCTCCGAGGTCCTCCGGGCCGGGGAGCTGTTTTTT. Translating gives CASSEVLRAGELFF.

This clone was counted once. The rearrangement links TRBV6-1 to TRBJ1-2; D is perhaps TRBD1 (5 bases). V lost 6 bases and J lost 7, with 12 bases in between. Germline values: CDR1 MNHNS, CDR2 SASEGT. CDR3 size: 12 residues. The CDR3 DNA sequence: TGTGCCAGCAGAGACCAGGGCTCTGGCTACACCTTC. This sequence encodes CASRDQGSGYTF.

The chain recombines TRBV7-8 with TRBJ1-2; D is perhaps TRBD1 (5 bases). This CDR3 has 15 amino acids. The germline CDR1 and CDR2 sequences are SGHVS and FQNEAQ. V was cut by 1 base and J by 1 base, with 10 bases left in between. CDR3 in amino acids: CASSLEGWGNYGYTF. The DNA of the CDR3 is TGTGCCAGCAGCTTAGAGGGGTGGGGTAACTATGGCTACACCTTC.

The chain has TRBV4-3 and TRBJ1-6, with D perhaps TRBD1 (6 bases). CDR3 length: 18 amino acids. The germline V gene encodes CDR1 LGHNA and CDR2 YSLEER. V lost 0 bases and J lost 2, with 14 bases in between. CDR3 DNA sequence: TGCGCCAGCAGCCAAGATCTCCCACAGGGAACCTATAATTCACCCCTCCACTTT. It codes for CASSQDLPQGTYNSPLHF.

For this clone: The same CDR3 also results from other DNA sequences found in this sample. This chain uses TRBV19 with TRBJ1-5; D is unresolved. This CDR3 is 13 amino acids long. Trimming pared 2 bases from V and 4 bases from J, leaving 6 bases between. Germline CDR1 and CDR2: LNHDA and SQIVND (reference sequence). For the CDR3, the DNA is TGTGCCAGTAGTATATTGGGGAATCAGCCCCAGCATTTT. Its protein is CASSILGNQPQHF.

The chain combines TRBV19 with TRBJ1-5; D may be TRBD1 (6 bases). V was shortened by 5 bases and J by 10 bases, with 18 bases between the two germline ends. Germline values: CDR1 LNHDA, CDR2 SQIVND (reference sequence). The CDR3 runs 14 residues. The CDR3 DNA sequence: TGTGCCAGTAGTCCCTTCCTCGGACAGTCCCCCCAGCATTTT. Its translation is CASSPFLGQSPQHF.

The chain couples TRBV19 to TRBJ1-1; the D gene is possibly TRBD1 (6 bases). The CDR3 runs 14 residues. Trimming pared 10 bases from V and 2 bases from J, leaving 17 bases between. Germline V CDR1 and CDR2: LNHDA, SQIVND (reference sequence). DNA of the CDR3: TGTGCCACGAGCTCTGGACAGAGAAACACTGAAGCTTTCTTT. The encoded protein is CATSSGQRNTEAFF.

J is TRBJ1-1 and V is TRBV11-2; 11 nucleotides line up with TRBD1. Germline V lookup: CDR1 SGHAT, CDR2 FQNNGV. This CDR3 region has 13 residues. J gave up 5 bases and V 6 bases, and 2 bases lay outside the gene matches. This CDR3 is CASSGTGGTEAFF. DNA for the CDR3: TGTGCCAGCAGTGGGACAGGGGGGACTGAAGCTTTCTTT.

This clone turned up a few times. V and J are TRBV15 and TRBJ1-1; no definite D call. Trimming removed 0 bases from V and 0 bases from J, with 5 bases in between. CDR3 length: 14 residues. In germline, CDR1 is LNHNV, CDR2 YYDKDF (reference sequence). The CDR3 is CATSRDLLNTEAFF. DNA of the CDR3: TGTGCCACCAGCAGAGATCTATTGAACACTGAAGCTTTCTTT.

The V and J genes are TRBV5-1 and TRBJ1-2, with no clear D. The CDR3 has 15 residues. The ends were cut back, 1 base at V and 0 bases at J, with 10 bases in the middle. Germline loops: CDR1 SGHRS, CDR2 YFSETQ. The CDR3 DNA reads as TGCGCCAGCAGCTTGAATCCGGGGTCTAACTATGGCTACACCTTC. It specifies CASSLNPGSNYGYTF.

The chain recombines TRBV9 with TRBJ1-6, with D unclear. The CDR3 consists of 15 residues. Germline V CDR1 and CDR2: SGDLS, YYNGEE. Trimming removed 2 bases at V and 0 bases at J, with 6 bases between. The DNA for the CDR3 is TGTGCCAGCAGCGTCGGGGACTCCTATAATTCACCCCTCCACTTT. It specifies CASSVGDSYNSPLHF.

This rearrangement joins TRBV18 to TRBJ1-1; TRBD1 matches 7 bases. The CDR3 has 14 residues. Germline trimming cut 6 bases from V and 1 base from J; bases unmatched to any gene: 5. The V gene's germline CDR1 is KGHSH and CDR2 LQKENI. CDR3 protein: CASSPGQENTEAFF. CDR3 nucleotides: TGTGCCAGCTCGCCTGGACAGGAGAACACTGAAGCTTTCTTT.